Listed below are T cell receptor beta chains from one sample, sequenced in a study of control samples from healthy donors and cancer patients. The assay was immunoSEQ multiplex PCR, and TCRdb's table has in-frame clones only and misses some. This table has some 150,000 clones, roughly 92% appearing once. The specimen was blood. All receptors derive from a man between 35 and 55 years old in good health. The CDR3 runs from the conserved cysteine through the conserved F or W. The D gene is left open where the match is weak. Only some rows state a clone size, as once, few, many or a class for expanded clones.

J: TRBJ2-1; size: -; V: TRBV20-1; D: TRBD1; DNA: TGCAGTGCCAAGACAGGGAATGAGCAGTTCTTC; CDR3: CSAKTGNEQFF
J: TRBJ1-1; size: -; V: TRBV9; D: -; DNA: TGTGCCAGCAGCCCGCAGGCAGGGGAGGTCGAAACTGAAGCTTTCTTT; CDR3: CASSPQAGEVETEAFF
J: TRBJ1-1; size: -; V: TRBV29-1; D: -; DNA: TGCAGCGTTGAAGTAAGCGTCTCGGGTACTGAAGCTTTCTTT; CDR3: CSVEVSVSGTEAFF
J: TRBJ2-1; size: -; V: TRBV27; D: -; DNA: TGTGCCAGCAGTTTATGGCGGGTTAGCTCCTACAATGAGCAGTTCTTC; CDR3: CASSLWRVSSYNEQFF
J: TRBJ2-7; size: -; V: TRBV5-1; D: -; DNA: TGCGCCAGCAGGGGCGACATTGCGAGCTCCTACGAGCAGTACTTC; CDR3: CASRGDIASSYEQYF
J: TRBJ1-2; size: -; V: TRBV7-9; D: TRBD1; DNA: TGTGCCAGCAGCGAGGACAGGCTGCGTGGCTACACCTTC; CDR3: CASSEDRLRGYTF
J: TRBJ1-5; size: -; V: TRBV5-1; D: -; DNA: TGCGCCAGCAGCCTCGACCAAAATCAGCCCCAGCATTTT; CDR3: CASSLDQNQPQHF
J: TRBJ2-3; size: -; V: TRBV18; D: -; DNA: TGTGCCAGCCGTGGGGGTGCAGATACGCAGTATTTT; CDR3: CASRGGADTQYF
J: TRBJ1-2; size: -; V: TRBV7-8; D: TRBD1; DNA: TGTGCCAGCAGCCTACAGGGGAGGAGGGACTATGGCTACACCTTC; CDR3: CASSLQGRRDYGYTF
J: TRBJ1-1; size: -; V: TRBV4-3; D: TRBD1; DNA: TGCGCCAGCAGCCAAGGACAGGGAGATGGGGGCACTGAAGCTTTCTTT; CDR3: CASSQGQGDGGTEAFF
J: TRBJ1-5; size: -; V: TRBV27; D: -; DNA: TGTGCCAGCAGTTTTGGACGGTCAAATCAGCCCCAGCATTTT; CDR3: CASSFGRSNQPQHF
J: TRBJ1-4; size: -; V: TRBV27; D: TRBD1; DNA: TGTGCCAGCAGTTTGGGGACAGGGCGTGAAAAACTGTTTTTT; CDR3: CASSLGTGREKLFF
J: TRBJ2-4; size: -; V: TRBV28; D: -; DNA: TGTGCCAGCAGTTCCCGAGGGGGGCCCCAAAACATTCAGTACTTC; CDR3: CASSSRGGPQNIQYF
J: TRBJ1-3; size: -; V: TRBV27; D: -; DNA: TGTGCCAGCAGTTTAAGTCCAGGAAGGGGCACCATATATTTT; CDR3: CASSLSPGRGTIYF
J: TRBJ2-5; size: -; V: TRBV7-9; D: TRBD2; DNA: TGTGCCAGCAGGCGGACTAGCACGGAGACCCAGTACTTC; CDR3: CASRRTSTETQYF
J: TRBJ2-1; size: -; V: TRBV9; D: TRBD2; DNA: TGTGCCAGCAGCGTAGAAGCGGGGGGGTACAATGAGCAGTTCTTC; CDR3: CASSVEAGGYNEQFF
J: TRBJ2-7; size: -; V: TRBV2; D: TRBD1; DNA: TGTGCCAGCAGACGGACAGGGGAGCACGAGCAGTACTTC; CDR3: CASRRTGEHEQYF
J: TRBJ1-2; size: once; V: TRBV28; D: -; DNA: TGTGCCAGCAGTTCTCCAGCATTGCGAGGCTACACCTTC; CDR3: CASSSPALRGYTF
J: TRBJ2-7; size: -; V: TRBV7-9; D: -; DNA: TGTGCCAGCAGCTTAGGCATAGGACCGATATACGAGCAGTACTTC; CDR3: CASSLGIGPIYEQYF
J: TRBJ1-6; size: -; V: TRBV5-4; D: -; DNA: TGTGCCAGCAGCACCCAGGACGGTAATTCACCCCTCCACTTT; CDR3: CASSTQDGNSPLHF
J: TRBJ1-1; size: once; V: TRBV11-1; D: -; DNA: TGTGCCAGCAGCTTAGGTTGGGAGATGAACACTGAAGCTTTCTTT; CDR3: CASSLGWEMNTEAFF
J: TRBJ1-4; size: -; V: TRBV21-1; D: -; DNA: TGTGCCAGCAGCGGGCAACAGGGGCAGGGTGAAAAACTGTTTTTT; CDR3: CASSGQQGQGEKLFF
J: TRBJ2-7; size: once; V: TRBV7-9; D: -; DNA: TGTGCCAGCGCCCGGAGTTACGAGCAGTACTTC; CDR3: CASARSYEQYF
J: TRBJ2-2; size: -; V: TRBV24-1; D: TRBD1; DNA: TGTGCCACCAGTGATTTTAGCAGGGGGTCCGGGGAGCTGTTTTTT; CDR3: CATSDFSRGSGELFF
J: TRBJ2-5; size: -; V: TRBV28; D: TRBD2; DNA: TGTGCCAGCAGTTCCCGGACTAGCGGGAGCCAAGAGACCCAGTACTTC; CDR3: CASSSRTSGSQETQYF
J: TRBJ1-4; size: -; V: TRBV6-2/TRBV6-3; D: -; DNA: TGTGCCAGCAGTTACAGGGTGACTAATGAAAAACTGTTTTTT; CDR3: CASSYRVTNEKLFF
J: TRBJ2-7; size: -; V: TRBV30; D: TRBD2; DNA: TGTGCCTGGACTAGCGGGAGGGCCGGCTACGAGCAGTACTTC; CDR3: CAWTSGRAGYEQYF
J: TRBJ1-5; size: -; V: TRBV7-9; D: TRBD1; DNA: TGTGCCAGCAGCTTAGGGGGGGCAGGGGGCCCGATTGGCAATCAGCCCCAGCATTTT; CDR3: CASSLGGAGGPIGNQPQHF
J: TRBJ1-5; size: -; V: TRBV23-1; D: -; DNA: TGCGCCAGCAGTCAATCTAGAGTGTTTGTAATGGGGCATCAGCCCCAGCATTTT; CDR3: CASSQSRVFVMGHQPQHF
J: TRBJ2-3; size: -; V: TRBV27; D: -; DNA: TGTGCCAGCAGTTTATCCGGATTAGCGCAGTATTTT; CDR3: CASSLSGLAQYF
J: TRBJ1-5; size: -; V: TRBV11-2; D: -; DNA: TGTGCCAGCAGCCTTACTCGATACGGGTCGAGCAATCAGCCCCAGCATTTT; CDR3: CASSLTRYGSSNQPQHF